Listed here is a single T cell receptor beta chain. Its binding antigen is unknown. Base qualities are not at hand, and no much larger clone is one base apart. The sample's time point, from its label and the paper: pretreatment peripheral blood. The cohort included about 30 patients with locally advanced or metastatic urothelial carcinoma who were treated at Memorial Sloan Kettering on a trial protocol. Peripheral blood mononuclear cells were collected pretreatment and during treatment, with between 1 and 8 total time points per patient. The Qiagen DNeasy Blood extraction kit was used to purify genomic DNA from total PBMCs and from tumor samples. Collected pretreatment and during treatment, PBMCs were isolated and stored as previously described. To estimate absolute template abundance from read counts, synthetic TCR analog templates were spiked into each PCR. TCRbeta CDR3 regions were amplified from genomic DNA with bias-controlled V and J gene primers using the immunoSEQ assay. Sequencing of rearranged TCRbeta segments was done at approximately 20X coverage. Processing in the source paper ran as follows. Sequencing errors were corrected by clustering, and CDR3s were annotated against IMGT so that V, D and J genes could be assigned. Downstream analyses used only productive TCRbeta rearrangements, leaving out any out-of-frame or stop-codon sequences. To compute clonality, Shannon entropy was normalized by the log of the number of unique productive sequences and then subtracted from one. Fisher's exact test with Benjamini-Hochberg correction, using a cutoff of adjusted p below 0.01, was how clones that differed between time points or between blood and tumor were identified. The table comes from immuneACCESS by way of TCRdb, which keeps in-frame sequences with V and J called. Part of the clones is missing from these tables; in studies checked, under half for an unresolved V gene and the rest for unknown reasons. V, J and clone size were drawn from that table, and D and trimming were deduced from the DNA. In this sample the table shows around 130,000 clones, roughly 80% of which occur a single time. The ten largest clones take up 3.2% of the sample.

This sample was included in a study of PD-L1 blockade in urothelial cancer (dated by TCRdb to about 2017). About the study as a whole: Therapy was started in the mid-2010s for all patients, and atezolizumab 1,200 mg was administered intravenously every 3 weeks. About 90% of the roughly 29 patients were identified as males with urothelial cancer of bladder origin, and a prior smoking history was reported by 18 of 29 patients. Patients had an ECOG performance status of 0 or 1 and had received between 0 and 3 prior chemotherapy regimens. The study was an exploratory multi-omic analysis of somatic, immune and clinical correlates of response to PD-L1 blockade with atezolizumab in urothelial cancer. Eight or nine patients reached durable clinical benefit, while 20 patients did not. Over 28 patients had pretreatment blood TCR-seq, around 24 had at least one posttreatment blood collection, and around 24 had tumor TCR-seq. Blood samples were analyzed 3 weeks after the start of treatment (second dose) and 6 weeks after the start of treatment. TCR sequencing covered pretreatment tumor samples and matched, serially collected peripheral blood taken before and after atezolizumab treatment. In the same patients, pretreatment tumors underwent whole exome sequencing and RNA sequencing in addition to TCR sequencing. Blood samples gave a median of roughly 150,000 T cells and 88,000 or so unique TCRs, with a median clonality of about 0.078. Durable clinical benefit was defined as progression-free survival longer than 6 months, and TCR features were also tested against progression-free and overall survival. What the work shows at the level of the full study, not this receptor alone: A pretreatment peripheral blood TCR clonality below the median was linked to improved progression-free and overall survival. Among patients with durable benefit, tumor-associated TCR clones showed greater expansion in peripheral blood 3 weeks after treatment started (n of about 20, p = 0.022). Small sample size (n ≈ 30) and many exploratory analyses mean the results are intended to be hypothesis-generating.

V gives up 2 bases and J gives up 3 bases, and the segment between their germline ends measures 8 bases. CDR1 and CDR2 were assigned from the germline V gene as SGHRS and YFSETQ. The CDR3 covers 13 residues, taking in both the cysteine and the phenylalanine. CDR3 DNA only is kept here, 39 bases in frame from base 1. This receptor was identified in a man in his forties or fifties with urothelial cancer. The sample here was PBMCs, taken around atezolizumab (anti-PD-L1) treatment. The chain employs TRBV5-1 and TRBJ2-5, and the D gene may be TRBD2, 5 bases matching. DNA sequence: TGCGCCAGCAGCTTCGCCGGGGAAGAGACCCAGTACTTC. Its translation is CASSFAGEETQYF.